A single sample is the source of the 26 T cell receptor beta chains below, sequenced in a study of blood T cell repertoires in COVID-19. This table comes from immunoSEQ multiplex PCR, and its TCRdb copy is limited to in-frame clones, with some not included. This repertoire shows some 120,000 clones, about 86% found once; its top ten account for around 0.81%. Sequences were obtained from peripheral blood. The source is a woman in her 50s with active or convalescent COVID-19.

The CDR3 is CASTRDRPGRYAEQYF. CDR3 DNA sequence: TGTGCCAGCACCCGGGACAGGCCCGGCCGATACGCGGAGCAGTACTTC. This chain joins TRBV27 and TRBJ2-7; 8 bases are shared with TRBD1. The CDR3 length is 16 residues. V shed 7 bases, J shed 7 bases, and the junction held 18 bases outside the gene matches. The germline CDR1 and CDR2 sequences are MNHEY and SMNVEV (reference sequence).

This clone has a handful of counts. This chain connects TRBV18 to TRBJ1-4, with TRBD1 as a possible D gene (5 bases). This CDR3 comprises 16 residues. With 3 bases removed from V and 5 bases from J, the gap between germline ends came to 16 bases. Germline CDR1 reads KGHSH; CDR2 reads LQKENI. CDR3 loop: CASSPNLRTQNEKLFF. The CDR3 DNA is TGTGCCAGCTCACCGAACCTCAGGACACAGAATGAAAAACTGTTTTTT.

The V call is TRBV24-1, the J call TRBJ1-1, with TRBD1 matching 10 bases. V gave up 9 bases and J gave up 1 base; unmatched junction bases: 4. There are 14 residues in the CDR3. Germline V gene lookup returns CDR1 KGHDR and CDR2 SFDVKD. The CDR3 coding sequence is TGTGCCACCCGTGGACAGGGGGGGAACACTGAAGCTTTCTTT. This encodes CATRGQGGNTEAFF.

This CDR3 reads CASSHPDRGASYEQYF. The CDR3 DNA is TGTGCCAGCAGCCACCCGGACAGAGGGGCGTCCTACGAGCAGTACTTC. The chain has TRBV3-1 (or the pseudogene TRBV3-2) and TRBJ2-7, with D possibly matching TRBD1 (6 bases). Germline V lookup: CDR1 LGHDT, CDR2 YNNKEL (reference sequence). V was trimmed by 3 bases and J by 1 base, leaving 16 bases between them. This CDR3 spans 16 amino acids.

The chain combines TRBV27 with TRBJ2-1; 7 nucleotides align to TRBD2. Germline V lookup: CDR1 MNHEY, CDR2 SMNVEV (reference sequence). Trimming removed 6 bases from V and 4 bases from J; junction bases left unmatched: 3. This CDR3 comprises 13 residues. The DNA of the CDR3 is TGTGCCAGCAGCGGGGGGATATACAATGAGCAGTTCTTC. This codes for CASSGGIYNEQFF.

V is TRBV10-3 and J is TRBJ2-3; TRBD2 matches 7 bases. Germline CDR1 is ENHRY and CDR2 is SYGVKD. The CDR3 contains 16 residues. With 2 bases clipped from V and 2 bases from J, the junction kept 7 bases outside the gene matches. DNA of the CDR3: TGTGCCATCAGTGAGACGTCTAGCGGATCCACAGATACGCAGTATTTT. This translates into CAISETSSGSTDTQYF.

The chain employs TRBV2 and TRBJ1-1, with D possibly being TRBD1 (5 bases). With 8 bases removed from V and 2 bases from J, the gap between germline ends came to 12 bases. CDR3 size: 13 residues. Germline V gives CDR1 SNHLY, CDR2 FYNNEI. The CDR3 reads CASELDSNTEAFF. The CDR3 DNA reads TGTGCCAGCGAATTAGACAGTAACACTGAAGCTTTCTTT. Based on the CDR3 plus reference TRBV2 and TRBJ1-1, the full variable domain is EPEVTQTPSHQVTQMGQEVILRCVPISNHLYFYWYRQILGQKVEFLVSFYNNEISEKSEIFDDQFSVERPDGSNFTLKIRSTKLEDSAMYFCASELDSNTEAFFGQGTRLTVV.

The chain has TRBV28 and TRBJ1-2; possibly TRBD1 for D (6 bases). Per the germline V gene, CDR1 is MDHEN and CDR2 is SYDVKM. CDR3 size: 14 residues. The V end lost 2 bases, the J end lost 2 bases, and 9 bases lay between the germline ends. For the CDR3, the DNA is TGTGCCAGCAGTTTAGCAGGGGACAACTATGGCTACACCTTC. Its protein product is CASSLAGDNYGYTF.

The rearrangement uses TRBV2 and TRBJ1-5, with 10 nucleotides matching TRBD1. Germline CDR1 and CDR2: SNHLY and FYNNEI. V lost 6 bases and J lost 3; bases outside the gene matches: 5. The CDR3 has 15 amino acids. DNA of the CDR3: TGTGCCAGCAGGGGACAGGGGTGGTCCAATCAGCCCCAGCATTTT. Encoded protein: CASRGQGWSNQPQHF. Filled out from reference TRBV2 and TRBJ1-5, the complete variable domain reads EPEVTQTPSHQVTQMGQEVILRCVPISNHLYFYWYRQILGQKVEFLVSFYNNEISEKSEIFDDQFSVERPDGSNFTLKIRSTKLEDSAMYFCASRGQGWSNQPQHFGDGTRLSIL.

This chain connects TRBV4-3 to TRBJ2-6; 7 bases are a match to TRBD2. Unmatched junction bases numbered 17, after V lost 1 base and J lost 2 bases. Germline values: CDR1 LGHNA, CDR2 YSLEER. CDR3 length: 21 residues. CDR3 residues: CASSQAGGKAQRRPGANVLTF. In DNA, the CDR3 is TGCGCCAGCAGCCAAGCGGGGGGTAAAGCTCAACGACGTCCTGGGGCCAACGTCCTGACTTTC.

The chain combines TRBV19 with TRBJ2-7; TRBD2 matches 10 bases. The V gene end was trimmed by 9 bases and the J gene end by 5 bases; junction bases not matched to a gene: 7. This CDR3 spans 13 amino acids. Per the germline V gene, CDR1 is LNHDA and CDR2 is SQIVND (reference sequence). The CDR3 region is CASPSGRSHEQYF. Here the CDR3 DNA reads TGTGCCAGCCCTAGCGGGAGATCTCACGAGCAGTACTTC.

The chain links TRBV5-4 to TRBJ2-3; D ambiguous. The V gene lost 3 bases and the J gene lost 6 bases, with 8 bases spanning the gap. Germline CDR1 and CDR2: SGHNT and YYREEE (reference sequence). The CDR3 extends over 12 amino acids. The CDR3 nucleotides are TGTGCCAGCAGCTCTAGAGGTGATACGCAGTATTTT. As protein: CASSSRGDTQYF. Variable domain in full (rest from reference TRBV5-4 and TRBJ2-3): ETGVTQSPTHLIKTRGQQVTLRCSSQSGHNTVSWYQQALGQGPQFIFQYYREEENGRGNFPPRFSGLQFPNYSSELNVNALELDDSALYLCASSSRGDTQYFGPGTRLTVL.

The chain employs TRBV2 and TRBJ2-3, with D possibly being TRBD1 (6 bases). Germline V gene data show CDR1 as SNHLY and CDR2 as FYNNEI. Trimming removed 0 bases from V and 3 bases from J, with 10 bases in between. CDR3 length: 15 amino acids. DNA of the CDR3: TGTGCCAGCAGTGAAGCCCACAGGGATACAGATACGCAGTATTTT. Protein product: CASSEAHRDTDTQYF.

The chain recombines TRBV28 with TRBJ1-2; the match to TRBD1 covers 11 bases. This CDR3 contains 18 residues. Germline CDR1 reads MDHEN; CDR2 reads SYDVKM. The V segment lost 3 bases and the J segment 4 bases; nucleotides outside the gene matches: 13. CDR3 DNA sequence: TGTGCCAGCAGTTTTGTCCCGGGACAGGGGGAGGACTCCTATGGCTACACCTTC. Its protein product is CASSFVPGQGEDSYGYTF.

This clone was observed a single time. V gene TRBV19 combines with J gene TRBJ2-5, with D possibly TRBD1 on 6 matching bases. This CDR3 has 13 residues. CDR1 is LNHDA, CDR2 SQIVND, per germline (reference sequence). Trimming took off 4 bases at V and 3 bases at J, with 9 bases between the two ends. CDR3 residues: CASSRSGEETQYF. The DNA for the CDR3 is TGTGCCAGTAGTAGGTCAGGGGAAGAGACCCAGTACTTC.

This chain uses TRBV6-2 or TRBV6-3 with TRBJ2-7; TRBD1 matches 7 bases. This CDR3 region has 13 residues. Germline V gene lookup returns CDR1 MNHEY and CDR2 SVGEGT. The V segment lost 6 bases and the J segment 1 base; nucleotides outside the gene matches: 3. In DNA form, the CDR3 reads TGTGCCAGCAGCGGGGACAGATCCTACGAGCAGTACTTC. Residues: CASSGDRSYEQYF.

The V call is TRBV2, the J call TRBJ2-1; TRBD2 aligns across 13 bases. Germline values: CDR1 SNHLY, CDR2 FYNNEI. This CDR3 has 19 residues. Losses at the gene ends were 7 bases for V and 0 bases for J; bases not matched to a gene: 12. CDR3 nucleotides: TGTGCCAGCACCACCGGGACTAGCGGGACCATGGGCTCCTACAATGAGCAGTTCTTC. It yields the protein CASTTGTSGTMGSYNEQFF.

The chain recombines TRBV19 with TRBJ1-1; D not resolved. Trimming stripped 1 base from V and 2 bases from J, with 8 bases between. CDR1 is LNHDA and CDR2 is SQIVND in the germline V gene (reference sequence). The CDR3 has 14 amino acids. CDR3: CASSIVGSNTEAFF. CDR3 in DNA: TGTGCCAGTAGTATAGTCGGGAGCAACACTGAAGCTTTCTTT.

This rearrangement joins TRBV28 to TRBJ1-2; the D is unclear. The CDR3 is 11 amino acids. V gave up 5 bases and J gave up 8 bases, with 9 bases separating them. Germline values: CDR1 MDHEN, CDR2 SYDVKM. The DNA of the CDR3 is TGTGCCAGCAGTGTGGTTGGCGGCTACACCTTC. Translated, it gives CASSVVGGYTF.

The chain carries TRBV28 and TRBJ1-2; 9 bases are a match to TRBD1. The trim removed 2 bases at V and 8 bases at J, leaving 15 bases unmatched. Germline V lookup: CDR1 MDHEN, CDR2 SYDVKM. CDR3 size: 17 residues. CDR3 region: CASSLPVPLRDRDGYTF. In DNA form, the CDR3 reads TGTGCCAGCAGTTTACCGGTCCCCCTCCGGGACAGGGACGGCTACACCTTC.

The gene calls are TRBV6-2 or TRBV6-3 and TRBJ2-2; TRBD2 matches at 9 bases. Germline assignment: CDR1 MNHEY and CDR2 SVGEGT. V trimming: 3 bases; J trimming: 4 bases; junction bases outside the gene matches: 6. This CDR3 is built from 16 residues. CDR3 loop: CASSYLAGSSTGELFF. As DNA, the CDR3 is TGTGCCAGCAGTTATCTAGCGGGGTCTTCCACCGGGGAGCTGTTTTTT.

V and J are TRBV7-9 and TRBJ1-5; the match to TRBD1 covers 7 bases. The CDR3 has 14 residues. J was trimmed by 7 bases and V by 5 bases; bases with no gene match: 8. Germline V gene lookup returns CDR1 SEHNR and CDR2 FQNEAQ (reference sequence). CDR3 sequence: CASSPPGQWQPQHF. CDR3 bases: TGTGCCAGCAGCCCTCCGGGACAGTGGCAGCCCCAGCATTTT.

Remarks on this clone: A read error may produce the germline difference seen at one junction end. This chain uses TRBV7-7 with TRBJ2-7, with 8 bases that match TRBD2. Germline CDR1 reads SSHAT; CDR2 reads FNYEAQ (reference sequence). The CDR3 contains 15 residues. CDR3 DNA sequence: TGTGCTAGCAGCTCTATCTATAGCGGGAAGTACGAGCAGTACTTC. This encodes CASSSIYSGKYEQYF.

This clone was observed a single time. V usage is TRBV9 and J usage is TRBJ1-1, with D possibly TRBD1 on 6 matching bases. Trimming cost V 4 bases and J 2 bases, with 15 bases left between them. Germline assignment: CDR1 SGDLS and CDR2 YYNGEE. The CDR3 spans 15 residues. The CDR3 region has the DNA TGTGCCAGCAGCATTACTCCGACAGGAAACACTGAAGCTTTCTTT. It specifies CASSITPTGNTEAFF.

About this clone: One end of the junction fails to match germline, which may point to a read error. This rearrangement joins TRBV24-1 to TRBJ2-1; D unresolved. The CDR3 has 13 residues. The germline gives CDR1 KGHDR, CDR2 SFDVKD. In DNA form, the CDR3 reads TGTGCCACCCGTGACCCGAGAACCTATGAGCAGTTCTTC. It encodes CATRDPRTYEQFF.

The rearrangement joins TRBV10-3 to TRBJ1-6; a weak D match, TRBD1 (5 bases). The CDR3 loop spans 12 amino acids. V lost 3 bases and J 8 bases, leaving 5 bases between the germline ends. In germline, CDR1 is ENHRY, CDR2 SYGVKD. Here the CDR3 reads CAISDRDSPLHF. The CDR3 DNA reads as TGTGCCATCAGTGACAGGGATTCACCCCTCCACTTT.